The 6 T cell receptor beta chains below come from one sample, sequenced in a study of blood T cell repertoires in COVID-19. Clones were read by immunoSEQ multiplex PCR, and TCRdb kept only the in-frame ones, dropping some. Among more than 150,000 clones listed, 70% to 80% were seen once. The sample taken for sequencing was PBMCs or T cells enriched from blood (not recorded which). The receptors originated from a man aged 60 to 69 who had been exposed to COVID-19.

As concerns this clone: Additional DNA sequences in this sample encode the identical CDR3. The CDR3 sequence is CASSPGGNQPQHF. CDR3 nucleotides: TGTGCCAGCAGCCCCGGTGGCAATCAGCCCCAGCATTTT. The rearrangement uses TRBV7-9 and TRBJ1-5; D uncertain. V gave up 5 bases and J gave up 2 bases, with 7 bases separating them. Germline V gene lookup returns CDR1 SEHNR and CDR2 FQNEAQ (reference sequence). The CDR3 consists of 13 residues.

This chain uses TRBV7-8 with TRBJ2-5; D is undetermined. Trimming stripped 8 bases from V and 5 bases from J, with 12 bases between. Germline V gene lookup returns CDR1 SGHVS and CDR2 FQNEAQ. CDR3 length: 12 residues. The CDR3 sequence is CASSLPPETQYF. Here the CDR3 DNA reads TGTGCCAGCTCACTCCCCCCGGAGACCCAGTACTTC.

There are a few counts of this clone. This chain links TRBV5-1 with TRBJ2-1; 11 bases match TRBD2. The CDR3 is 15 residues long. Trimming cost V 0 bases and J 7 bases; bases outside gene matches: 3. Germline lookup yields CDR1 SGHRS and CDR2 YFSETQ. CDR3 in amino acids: CASSLVAGGDNEQFF. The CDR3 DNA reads TGCGCCAGCAGCTTGGTAGCGGGAGGGGATAATGAGCAGTTCTTC.

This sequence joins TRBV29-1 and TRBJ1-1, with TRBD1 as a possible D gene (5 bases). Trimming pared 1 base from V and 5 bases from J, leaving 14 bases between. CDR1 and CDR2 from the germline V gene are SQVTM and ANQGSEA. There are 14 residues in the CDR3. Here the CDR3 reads CSVEVGGSRTEAFF. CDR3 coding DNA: TGCAGCGTTGAAGTCGGGGGGAGTAGAACTGAAGCTTTCTTT.

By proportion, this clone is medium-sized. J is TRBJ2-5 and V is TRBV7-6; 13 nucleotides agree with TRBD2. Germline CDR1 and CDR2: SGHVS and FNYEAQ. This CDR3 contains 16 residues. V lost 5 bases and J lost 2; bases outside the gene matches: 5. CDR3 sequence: CASSTTSGRTQETQYF. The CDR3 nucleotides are TGTGCCAGCAGCACGACTAGCGGGAGGACGCAAGAGACCCAGTACTTC.

This CDR3 is CASNPRASDTIYF. In DNA, the CDR3 is TGTGCCAGTAATCCCAGGGCCTCGGACACCATATATTTT. The V gene is TRBV19, the J gene TRBJ1-3; tentatively, D is TRBD1 (5 bases). The V end was cut by 7 bases, the J end by 8 bases, with 15 bases between. The germline V gene has CDR1 LNHDA and CDR2 SQIVND (reference sequence). The CDR3 runs 13 residues.